One and the same sample provided the 29 T cell receptor beta chains below, sequenced in a study of cytomegalovirus exposure and HLA in healthy donors. Vbeta (60) and Jbeta (13) primers were used in the PCR. Method: immunoSEQ multiplex PCR; TCRdb's copy keeps in-frame clones and lacks some. The sample holds under 150,000 clones, 60% to 85% seen once. The sequenced sample was PBMCs. These receptors were obtained from a woman in her 40s in good health and CMV-seronegative.

In the case of this clone: The same CDR3 can be traced to other DNA sequences in this sample. This chain joins TRBV15 and TRBJ2-7; 8 nucleotides agree with TRBD2. The V gene's germline CDR1 is LNHNV and CDR2 YYDKDF (reference sequence). The CDR3 consists of 17 residues. V was pared by 0 bases and J by 3 bases, with 10 bases of the junction left unmatched. DNA for the CDR3: TGTGCCACCAGCAGAGATCTGGCGGGAGGAAGGGGCTACGAGCAGTACTTC. As protein: CATSRDLAGGRGYEQYF.

The chain carries TRBV29-1 and TRBJ2-1; D not certain. Germline V gene lookup returns CDR1 SQVTM and CDR2 ANQGSEA. The CDR3 is 11 amino acids. V lost 6 bases, J lost 8 bases, and 11 bases lay in between. The DNA of the CDR3 is TGCAGCGTGACAAGGAAGTATGAGCAGTTCTTC. It yields the protein CSVTRKYEQFF.

This clone was picked up a small number of times. The chain joins TRBV13 to TRBJ2-2, with a tentative D call TRBD2 (6 bases). Germline CDR1 PRHDT, CDR2 FYEKMQ (reference sequence). The CDR3 has 15 residues. The V end was cut by 7 bases, the J end by 7 bases, with 19 bases between. The DNA of the CDR3 is TGTGCCAGCAACCTAGCGCCTATCGGGGGCGGGGAGCTGTTTTTT. It is translated as CASNLAPIGGGELFF.

The chain combines TRBV5-4 with TRBJ2-7; 7 bases map to TRBD2. V was pared by 3 bases and J by 5 bases, with 5 bases of the junction left unmatched. CDR1 is SGHNT and CDR2 is YYREEE in the germline V gene (reference sequence). The CDR3 has 13 amino acids. This chain's CDR3 is CASSWSGGDEQYF. CDR3 DNA: TGTGCCAGCAGCTGGTCGGGGGGAGACGAGCAGTACTTC.

This chain uses TRBV5-1 with TRBJ2-2; 9 bases fit TRBD2. The CDR3 sequence is 16 residues long. Germline lookup yields CDR1 SGHRS and CDR2 YFSETQ. Germline trimming cut 0 bases from V and 1 base from J; bases unmatched to any gene: 1. The CDR3 sequence is CASSLVLAGNTGELFF. DNA for the CDR3: TGCGCCAGCAGCTTGGTACTAGCGGGGAACACCGGGGAGCTGTTTTTT.

V usage is TRBV6-5 and J usage is TRBJ1-2; 9 nucleotides align to TRBD1. The CDR3 consists of 15 residues. Germline lookup yields CDR1 MNHEY and CDR2 SVGAGI. Trimming took 2 bases from V and 8 from J; bases not matched to a gene: 9. CDR3 DNA: TGTGCCAGCAGTTACGACAACAGGGGGCGGTGGGGCTACACCTTC. It translates to CASSYDNRGRWGYTF.

V gene TRBV30 combines with J gene TRBJ2-1; a possible D gene is TRBD1 (6 bases). V shed 3 bases and J shed 6 bases, with 12 bases lying between them. There are 13 residues in the CDR3. Looked up from germline, CDR1 is GTSNPN and CDR2 is SVGIG (reference sequence). The CDR3 loop reads CAWSRQGGNEQFF. CDR3 coding DNA: TGTGCCTGGAGCAGACAAGGGGGCAATGAGCAGTTCTTC.

The chain uses TRBV30 and TRBJ2-7; 10 bases fit TRBD1. The V segment lost 4 bases and the J segment 6 bases; nucleotides outside the gene matches: 3. Germline V gene data show CDR1 as GTSNPN and CDR2 as SVGIG (reference sequence). There are 12 residues in the CDR3. Here the CDR3 reads CAWTRDRGEQYF. CDR3 DNA sequence: TGTGCCTGGACCCGGGACAGGGGCGAGCAGTACTTC.

The chain is built from TRBV28 and TRBJ2-5; 12 positions match TRBD1. Per the germline V gene, CDR1 is MDHEN and CDR2 is SYDVKM. The CDR3 extends over 16 amino acids. Losses at the gene ends were 7 bases for V and 5 bases for J; bases not matched to a gene: 11. The CDR3 bases are TGTGCCAGCACCGTGTCCGGGACAGGGGGCGCGGAGACCCAGTACTTC. Residues: CASTVSGTGGAETQYF.

The chain recombines TRBV18 with TRBJ2-5, with 8 bases identical to TRBD1. In germline, CDR1 is KGHSH, CDR2 LQKENI. The CDR3 is made up of 14 amino acids. V dropped 5 bases and J dropped 3; count of bases not matched to a gene: 5. The DNA of the CDR3 is TGTGCCAGCTCAGCCTCAGGGGGCGAAGAGACCCAGTACTTC. Protein: CASSASGGEETQYF. Full variable domain (outside the CDR3, taken from reference TRBV18 and TRBJ2-5): NAGVMQNPRHLVRRRGQEARLRCSPMKGHSHVYWYRQLPEEGLKFMVYLQKENIIDESGMPKERFSAEFPKEGPSILRIQQVVRGDSAAYFCASSASGGEETQYFGPGTRLLVL.

J is TRBJ2-3 and V is TRBV23-1, with a weak D call TRBD1 (5 bases). TRBV23-1 is an open reading frame whose function is uncertain. This CDR3 region has 20 residues. Trimming stripped 0 bases from V and 2 bases from J, with 24 bases between. The CDR3 region has the DNA TGCGCCAGCAGTCAATCCGTCGATAGGGGAAGGGTCGGTTTCACAGATACGCAGTATTTT. Amino acid sequence: CASSQSVDRGRVGFTDTQYF.

V and J are TRBV9 and TRBJ1-2; TRBD1 matches 7 bases. Unmatched junction bases numbered 2, after V lost 3 bases and J lost 3 bases. The CDR3 extends over 13 amino acids. Germline V CDR1 and CDR2: SGDLS, YYNGEE. CDR3 bases: TGTGCCAGCAGCGAGGGGGCGGACTATGGCTACACCTTC. Translating gives CASSEGADYGYTF.

V and J are TRBV19 and TRBJ2-5; D is undetermined. Germline CDR1 is LNHDA and CDR2 is SQIVND (reference sequence). The V gene lost 3 bases and the J gene lost 5 bases, with 7 bases spanning the gap. The CDR3 is made up of 12 amino acids. The CDR3 is CASSMSSETQYF. The CDR3 region has the DNA TGTGCCAGTAGTATGAGTTCGGAGACCCAGTACTTC. The full variable domain, completed using reference TRBV19 and TRBJ2-5, is DGGITQSPKYLFRKEGQNVTLSCEQNLNHDAMYWYRQDPGQGLRLIYYSQIVNDFQKGDIAEGYSVSREKKESFPLTVTSAQKNPTAFYLCASSMSSETQYFGPGTRLLVL.

A few counts support this clone. The chain combines TRBV7-9 with TRBJ1-1, with a weak D call TRBD1 (5 bases). From germline, CDR1 is SEHNR and CDR2 FQNEAQ (reference sequence). This CDR3 has 15 amino acids. Trimming cost V 5 bases and J 3 bases, with 16 bases left between them. CDR3 sequence reads: CASSPGGFADTEAFF. In nucleotides, the CDR3 is TGTGCCAGCAGCCCGGGGGGGTTCGCCGACACTGAAGCTTTCTTT.

The chain recombines TRBV5-5 with TRBJ1-1; D is possibly TRBD1 (6 bases). The germline V gene encodes CDR1 SGHKS and CDR2 YYEKEE (reference sequence). Trimming stripped 7 bases from V and 5 bases from J, with 12 bases between. This CDR3 comprises 12 residues. The CDR3 DNA follows: TGTGCCAGCCTCAGGGGAGGGACTGAAGCTTTCTTT. Its translation: CASLRGGTEAFF. Full variable domain (remainder filled in from reference TRBV5-5 and TRBJ1-1): DAGVTQSPTHLIKTRGQQVTLRCSPISGHKSVSWYQQVLGQGPQFIFQYYEKEERGRGNFPDRFSARQFPNYSSELNVNALLLGDSALYLCASLRGGTEAFFGQGTRLTVV.

This chain connects TRBV27 to TRBJ2-7; D remains unclear. Trimming took off 5 bases at V and 2 bases at J, with 10 bases between the two ends. The germline V gene has CDR1 MNHEY and CDR2 SMNVEV (reference sequence). There are 13 residues in the CDR3. CDR3: CASSPLPPYEQYF. The CDR3 region has the DNA TGTGCCAGCAGTCCACTCCCCCCCTACGAGCAGTACTTC.

The chain has TRBV6-1 and TRBJ1-1; 9 nucleotides align to TRBD1. J lost 1 base, V lost 2 bases, and 5 bases had no gene match. This CDR3 is 16 amino acids long. Per germline, CDR1 MNHNS and CDR2 SASEGT. The CDR3 coding sequence is TGTGCCAGCAGTGAAATTGGGACAGGGACGAACACTGAAGCTTTCTTT. Residues: CASSEIGTGTNTEAFF.

V is TRBV6-1 and J is TRBJ2-7, with D tentatively TRBD2 (5 bases). The CDR3 consists of 13 residues. The V and J ends lost 3 bases and 6 bases respectively, with 12 bases between them. Per the germline V gene, CDR1 is MNHNS and CDR2 is SASEGT. CDR3 amino acids: CASSERLASEQYF. The CDR3 region has the DNA TGTGCCAGCAGTGAGCGGCTAGCCTCCGAGCAGTACTTC.

J is TRBJ2-7 and V is TRBV13; 10 bases line up with TRBD2. CDR1 is PRHDT, CDR2 FYEKMQ, per germline (reference sequence). The CDR3 consists of 16 residues. With V trimmed by 1 base and J by 3 bases, 6 bases remained unmatched. The DNA for the CDR3 is TGTGCCAGCAGCTTAGTTGAGCGGGGGGGCATCTACGAGCAGTACTTC. Its translation is CASSLVERGGIYEQYF.

The chain carries TRBV30 and TRBJ2-1, with 9 nucleotides matching TRBD1. Germline CDR1 and CDR2: GTSNPN and SVGIG (reference sequence). The CDR3 consists of 15 residues. V lost 0 bases to trimming and J lost 4 bases; unmatched junction nucleotides: 4. The CDR3 here is CAWSVMTGGYNEQFF. The CDR3, as DNA: TGTGCCTGGAGTGTAATGACAGGGGGTTACAATGAGCAGTTCTTC. Together with reference TRBV30 and TRBJ2-1, the CDR3 gives the full variable domain: SQTIHQWPATLVQPVGSPLSLECTVEGTSNPNLYWYRQAAGRGLQLLFYSVGIGQISSEVPQNLSASRPQDRQFILSSKKLLLSDSGFYLCAWSVMTGGYNEQFFGPGTRLTVL.

This chain joins TRBV27 and TRBJ2-7; 11 bases align to TRBD2. The junction had 5 bases not matched to a gene; V was cut back by 6 bases and J by 1 base. Germline CDR1 and CDR2: MNHEY and SMNVEV (reference sequence). The CDR3 is made up of 15 amino acids. The DNA for the CDR3 is TGTGCCAGCAGCCGAGGACTAGCGGGTTCCTACGAGCAGTACTTC. Its protein product is CASSRGLAGSYEQYF.

This clone was recorded at least ten times. V usage is TRBV4-2 and J usage is TRBJ2-3, with TRBD2 matching 9 bases. Trimming took 0 bases from V and 5 from J; bases not matched to a gene: 6. CDR3 length equals 16 residues. Germline V gene data show CDR1 as LGHNA and CDR2 as YNFKEQ. DNA of the CDR3: TGTGCCAGCAGCCAAGAGGGCGGGGGGGCGGTAGATACGCAGTATTTT. It codes for CASSQEGGGAVDTQYF.

The genes are TRBV7-2 and TRBJ2-7; weak D call: TRBD1 (6 bases). The V end was cut by 5 bases, the J end by 2 bases, with 16 bases between. This CDR3 has 15 amino acids. Germline lookup yields CDR1 SGHTA and CDR2 FQGNSA. Here the CDR3 DNA reads TGTGCCAGCAGCATAGGCAGGGGTCCTACCTACGAGCAGTACTTC. Its translation: CASSIGRGPTYEQYF.

This clone was found a few times. The genes are TRBV7-3 and TRBJ2-7, with unresolved D. The CDR3 contains 13 residues. V was clipped by 5 bases and J by 6 bases, with 14 bases between them. CDR1 and CDR2 (germline): SGHTA, FQGTGA. CDR3 in amino acids: CASSTNSFGEQYF. The CDR3 coding sequence is TGTGCCAGCAGCACCAACAGTTTCGGCGAGCAGTACTTC. Using reference TRBV7-3 and TRBJ2-7 for the parts outside the CDR3, the full variable domain is GAGVSQTPSNKVTEKGKYVELRCDPISGHTALYWYRQSLGQGPEFLIYFQGTGAADDSGLPNDRFFAVRPEGSVSTLKIQRTERGDSAVYLCASSTNSFGEQYFGPGTRLTVT.

The rearrangement links TRBV19 to TRBJ1-5, with 9 positions matching TRBD1. Germline V lookup: CDR1 LNHDA, CDR2 SQIVND (reference sequence). The CDR3 contains 16 residues. J lost 0 bases, V lost 3 bases, and 3 bases had no gene match. Here the CDR3 DNA reads TGTGCCAGTAGTATCACGGGACAGGGTAGCAATCAGCCCCAGCATTTT. Translated, it gives CASSITGQGSNQPQHF.

The chain joins TRBV2 to TRBJ1-1; unclear D gene. Per germline, CDR1 SNHLY and CDR2 FYNNEI. The V end lost 7 bases, the J end lost 0 bases, and 9 bases lay between the germline ends. The CDR3 runs 13 residues. For the CDR3, the DNA is TGTGCCAGCAAGAACAGCATGAACACTGAAGCTTTCTTT. Protein product: CASKNSMNTEAFF.

The table lists this clone with a count of one. The J gene is TRBJ1-2, the V gene TRBV28, with D unclear. V lost 8 bases and J lost 3, with 10 bases in between. The V gene's germline CDR1 is MDHEN and CDR2 SYDVKM. The CDR3 runs 12 residues. CDR3 region: CASREDDYGYTF. The CDR3 DNA reads TGTGCCAGCCGGGAAGACGACTATGGCTACACCTTC.

The rearrangement joins TRBV19 to TRBJ2-1; weak D call: TRBD1 (7 bases). This CDR3 contains 16 residues. Germline V CDR1 and CDR2: LNHDA, SQIVND (reference sequence). Trimming pared 3 bases from V and 3 bases from J, leaving 15 bases between. CDR3 DNA sequence: TGTGCCAGTAGTATGGGTGGGCAGGGGGGCTACAATGAGCAGTTCTTC. It encodes CASSMGGQGGYNEQFF.

This chain uses TRBV28 with TRBJ2-1, with 11 nucleotides matching TRBD2. With V trimmed by 2 bases and J by 7 bases, 7 bases remained unmatched. In germline, CDR1 is MDHEN, CDR2 SYDVKM. The CDR3 totals 16 residues. The CDR3 loop reads CASSLLAGGGRNEQFF. In nucleotides, the CDR3 is TGTGCCAGCAGTTTACTAGCGGGAGGAGGACGGAATGAGCAGTTCTTC. The full variable domain, in which reference TRBV28 and TRBJ2-1 provide the parts outside the CDR3, is DVKVTQSSRYLVKRTGEKVFLECVQDMDHENMFWYRQDPGLGLRLIYFSYDVKMKEKGDIPEGYSVSREKKERFSLILESASTNQTSMYLCASSLLAGGGRNEQFFGPGTRLTVL.